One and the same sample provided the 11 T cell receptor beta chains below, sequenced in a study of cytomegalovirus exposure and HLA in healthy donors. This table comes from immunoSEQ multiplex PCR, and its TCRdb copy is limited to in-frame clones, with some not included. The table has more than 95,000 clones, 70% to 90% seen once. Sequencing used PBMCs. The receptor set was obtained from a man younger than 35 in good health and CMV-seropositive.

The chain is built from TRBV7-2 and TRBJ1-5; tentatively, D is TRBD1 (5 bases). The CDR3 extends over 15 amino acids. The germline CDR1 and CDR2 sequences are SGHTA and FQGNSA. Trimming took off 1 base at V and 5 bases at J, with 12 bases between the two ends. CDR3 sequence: CASSLVAGIDQPQHF. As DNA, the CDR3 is TGTGCCAGCAGCTTAGTGGCAGGGATTGATCAGCCCCAGCATTTT.

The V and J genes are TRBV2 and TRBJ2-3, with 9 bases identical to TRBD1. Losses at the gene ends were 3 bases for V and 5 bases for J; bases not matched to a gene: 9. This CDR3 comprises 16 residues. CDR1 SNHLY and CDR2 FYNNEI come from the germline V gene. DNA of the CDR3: TGTGCCAGCAGTGAGTCTCCGGGACAGGGAGGAGATACGCAGTATTTT. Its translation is CASSESPGQGGDTQYF.

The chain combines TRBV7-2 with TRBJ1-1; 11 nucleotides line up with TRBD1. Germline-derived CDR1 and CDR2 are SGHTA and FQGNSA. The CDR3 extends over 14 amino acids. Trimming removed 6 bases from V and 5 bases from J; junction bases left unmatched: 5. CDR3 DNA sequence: TGTGCCAGCAGTTGGACAGGGGGCGAGACTGAAGCTTTCTTT. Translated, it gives CASSWTGGETEAFF.

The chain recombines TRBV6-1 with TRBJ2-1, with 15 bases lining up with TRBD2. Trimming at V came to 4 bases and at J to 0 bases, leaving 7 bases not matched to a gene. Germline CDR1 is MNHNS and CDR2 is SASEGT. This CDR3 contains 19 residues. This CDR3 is CASSGSGTSGGYSYNEQFF. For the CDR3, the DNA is TGTGCCAGCAGTGGATCCGGGACTAGCGGGGGGTACTCCTACAATGAGCAGTTCTTC.

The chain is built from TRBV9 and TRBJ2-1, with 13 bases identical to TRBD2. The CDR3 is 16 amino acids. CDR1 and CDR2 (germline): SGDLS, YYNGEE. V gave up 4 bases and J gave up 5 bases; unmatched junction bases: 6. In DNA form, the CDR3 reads TGTGCCAGCAGCTCCGCACTAGCGGGGGGGAACAATGAGCAGTTCTTC. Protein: CASSSALAGGNNEQFF.

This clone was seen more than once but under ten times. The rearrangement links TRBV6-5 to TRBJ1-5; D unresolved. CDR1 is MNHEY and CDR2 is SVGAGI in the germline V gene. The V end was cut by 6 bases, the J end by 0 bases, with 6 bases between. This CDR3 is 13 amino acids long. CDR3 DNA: TGTGCCAGCAGGCAGAATAGCAATCAGCCCCAGCATTTT. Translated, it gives CASRQNSNQPQHF.

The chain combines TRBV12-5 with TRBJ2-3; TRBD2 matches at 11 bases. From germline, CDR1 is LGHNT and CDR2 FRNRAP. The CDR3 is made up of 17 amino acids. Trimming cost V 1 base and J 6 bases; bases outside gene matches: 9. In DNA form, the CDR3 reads TGTGCTAGTGGTTTGGCCAAGACTAGCGGGGCTTTGGATACGCAGTATTTT. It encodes CASGLAKTSGALDTQYF.

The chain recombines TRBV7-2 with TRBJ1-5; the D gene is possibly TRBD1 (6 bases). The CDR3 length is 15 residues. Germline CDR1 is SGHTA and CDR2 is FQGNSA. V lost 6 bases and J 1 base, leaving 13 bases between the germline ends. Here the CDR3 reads CASRIHDRSNQPQHF. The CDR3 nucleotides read TGTGCCAGCAGAATCCACGACAGGAGCAATCAGCCCCAGCATTTT. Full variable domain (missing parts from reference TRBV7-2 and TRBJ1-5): GAGVSQSPSNKVTEKGKDVELRCDPISGHTALYWYRQSLGQGLEFLIYFQGNSAPDKSGLPSDRFSAERTGGSVSTLTIQRTQQEDSAVYLCASRIHDRSNQPQHFGDGTRLSIL.

The CDR3: CASSQDLSRGGTDTQYF. The CDR3 nucleotides are TGCGCCAGCAGCCAAGATCTCTCGCGGGGGGGCACAGATACGCAGTATTTT. The rearrangement links TRBV4-3 to TRBJ2-3; 8 nucleotides align to TRBD2. CDR1 is LGHNA, CDR2 YSLEER, per germline. The CDR3 length is 17 residues. J lost 1 base, V lost 0 bases, and 6 bases had no gene match.

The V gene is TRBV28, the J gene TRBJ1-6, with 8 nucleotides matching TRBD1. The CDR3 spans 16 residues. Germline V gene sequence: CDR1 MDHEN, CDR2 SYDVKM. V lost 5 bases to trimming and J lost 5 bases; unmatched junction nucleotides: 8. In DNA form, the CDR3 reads TGTGCCAGCAGTCCTAGGACAGGGAGGAATAATTCACCCCTCCACTTT. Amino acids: CASSPRTGRNNSPLHF.

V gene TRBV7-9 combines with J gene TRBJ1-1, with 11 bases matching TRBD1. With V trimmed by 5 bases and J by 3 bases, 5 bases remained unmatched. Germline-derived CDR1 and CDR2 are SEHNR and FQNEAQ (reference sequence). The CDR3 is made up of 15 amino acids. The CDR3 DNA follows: TGTGCCAGCAGCATAGGACAGGGGGCGGACACTGAAGCTTTCTTT. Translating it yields CASSIGQGADTEAFF.